One and the same sample provided the 10 T cell receptor beta chains below, sequenced in a study of T cells in Graves' hyperthyroidism and ophthalmopathy. Amplification yielded TCR beta CDR3 regions, with RNA transcripts as the source. A set of HTBI primers served as the primers for a first-round RT-PCR of the TCR CDR3. TCRdb passed the multiplex PCR reads through MiXCR, listing each CDR3 protein once. The sample lists around 690,000 distinct CDR3 sequences, 15% to 20% occurring once. The specimen was blood. These receptors were collected from a middle-aged man with Graves' hyperthyroidism.

In this sample, this clonotype turned up many times. At one end, the junction sequence differs from germline, possibly due to a read error. The rearrangement links TRBV5-1 to TRBJ1-1, with TRBD1 matching 8 bases. The germline CDR1 and CDR2 sequences are SGHRS and YFSETQ. The CDR3 sequence is 14 residues long. CDR3 sequence (DNA): TGTGCCAGCAGTTCTGACAGGGGGAACACTGAAGCTTTCTTT. As protein: CASSSDRGNTEAFF.

There are many counts of this clonotype. The rearrangement uses TRBV6-2 or TRBV6-3 and TRBJ2-7, with 11 bases that match TRBD2. The J segment lost 2 bases and the V segment lost 5 bases, leaving 5 bases of the junction unmatched. Germline lookup yields CDR1 MNHEY and CDR2 SVGEGT. The CDR3 is 15 amino acids. The CDR3 sequence: CASSPGTSGPYEQYF. As DNA, the CDR3 is TGTGCCAGCAGTCCGGGGACTAGCGGTCCCTACGAGCAGTACTTC.

This clonotype was picked up many times. CDR3 DNA sequence: TGTGCCAGCAGTGGATCCTACAGGGAACTCTACGAGCAGTACTTC. This gives the protein CASSGSYRELYEQYF. The genes are TRBV6-1 and TRBJ2-7; perhaps TRBD1 as D (6 bases). V gave up 4 bases and J gave up 3 bases, with 16 bases separating them. The germline gives CDR1 MNHNS, CDR2 SASEGT. This CDR3 has 15 residues.

In this sample, this clonotype turned up many times. This chain uses TRBV28 with TRBJ2-1; TRBD2 matches 14 bases. This CDR3 spans 16 amino acids. V lost 7 bases, J lost 9 bases, and 11 bases stayed unmatched. CDR1 and CDR2 from the germline V gene are MDHEN and SYDVKM. The CDR3 DNA reads as TGTGCCAGCAAGGGGACTAGCGGGAGCGTTAGGGGTGAGCAGTTCTTC. This codes for CASKGTSGSVRGEQFF.

The V and J genes are TRBV5-6 and TRBJ2-1; D possibly corresponds to TRBD2 (5 bases). Trimming pared 4 bases from V and 3 bases from J, leaving 14 bases between. This CDR3 is built from 15 residues. Germline lookup yields CDR1 SGHDT and CDR2 YYEEEE. The CDR3 DNA is TGTGCCAGCAGCACCGTAGCGTTAAGCTACAATGAGCAGTTCTTC. As protein: CASSTVALSYNEQFF.

The V call is TRBV20-1, the J call TRBJ1-1, with D perhaps matching TRBD1 (5 bases). This CDR3 comprises 13 residues. The V gene lost 0 bases and the J gene lost 1 base, with 6 bases spanning the gap. Germline V lookup: CDR1 DFQATT, CDR2 SNEGSKA (reference sequence). CDR3: CSARDRENTEAFF. CDR3 DNA sequence: TGCAGTGCTAGAGACAGGGAGAACACTGAAGCTTTCTTT.

This clonotype was counted ten times or more. This chain joins TRBV10-3 and TRBJ2-3; TRBD2 aligns across 7 bases. Unmatched junction bases numbered 9, after V lost 3 bases and J lost 3 bases. The CDR3 runs 16 residues. Germline V gene data show CDR1 as ENHRY and CDR2 as SYGVKD. The CDR3 DNA reads as TGTGCCATCAGTGATCTGGGCGGGAGAACAACAGATACGCAGTATTTT. It yields the protein CAISDLGGRTTDTQYF.

This clonotype was recorded a few times. The CDR3 spells CASSYHLAGVVGGETQYF. CDR3 in DNA: TGTGCCAGCAGCTATCATCTAGCGGGAGTCGTTGGGGGAGAGACCCAGTACTTC. The V gene is TRBV5-4, the J gene TRBJ2-5, with 10 bases fitting TRBD2. With 3 bases clipped from V and 4 bases from J, the junction kept 15 bases outside the gene matches. Per germline, CDR1 SGHNT and CDR2 YYREEE (reference sequence). There are 18 residues in the CDR3.

The sample holds many counts of this clonotype. The J gene is TRBJ2-7, the V gene TRBV12-3 or TRBV12-4; 7 nucleotides match TRBD1. The CDR3 sequence is 13 residues long. V lost 8 bases, J lost 7 bases, and 11 bases stayed unmatched. CDR3 sequence (DNA): TGTGCCAGCCAACAGGGGAGCTTGGTGGAGCAGTACTTC. Translating it yields CASQQGSLVEQYF.

The chain recombines TRBV11-2 with TRBJ2-1; 9 bases map to TRBD2. The germline gives CDR1 SGHAT, CDR2 FQNNGV. The CDR3 is 15 amino acids. V lost 5 bases, J lost 5 bases, and 7 bases stayed unmatched. The CDR3 here is CASSQVASGNNEQFF. DNA for the CDR3: TGTGCCAGCAGCCAAGTGGCTAGCGGGAACAATGAGCAGTTCTTC.